A single sample is the source of the 3 T cell receptor beta chains below, sequenced in a study of neurological immune-mediated disorders. TCRdb analysed the 5' RACE reads with MiXCR anew, one entry per CDR3 protein. The sample has 65,000 to 85,000 distinct CDR3 sequences; 3.2% are singletons. Material: PBMCs. The receptors derive from a woman aged 50 to 60 with multiple sclerosis.

This clonotype appeared many times. The J gene is TRBJ2-2, the V gene TRBV11-3; D uncertain. The germline V gene encodes CDR1 SGHNT and CDR2 YENEEA. The CDR3 is made up of 11 amino acids. Deletions cut 5 bases from V and 6 bases from J, with 4 bases between. The DNA of the CDR3 is TGTGCCAGCAGCCCGGCCGGGGAGCTGTTTTTT. Protein: CASSPAGELFF.

This clonotype was detected ten times or more. The rearrangement uses TRBV5-1 and TRBJ2-4, with D perhaps matching TRBD2 (5 bases). V was cut by 4 bases and J by 5 bases, with 19 bases left in between. Germline values: CDR1 SGHRS, CDR2 YFSETQ. The CDR3 is 16 residues long. The CDR3 here is CASSRTLLAVENIQYF. CDR3 bases: TGCGCCAGCAGCCGGACGTTGCTAGCAGTAGAAAACATTCAGTACTTC.

This clonotype appeared many times. The chain recombines TRBV7-6 with TRBJ1-4; unclear D gene. Between the trimmed V and J ends, which lost 5 bases and 4 bases, there was a span of 17 bases. This CDR3 comprises 16 residues. The germline V gene has CDR1 SGHVS and CDR2 FNYEAQ. CDR3 DNA: TGTGCCAGCAGCACCCCGATAGAGGGTGGTAATGAAAAACTGTTTTTT. Translation gives CASSTPIEGGNEKLFF.